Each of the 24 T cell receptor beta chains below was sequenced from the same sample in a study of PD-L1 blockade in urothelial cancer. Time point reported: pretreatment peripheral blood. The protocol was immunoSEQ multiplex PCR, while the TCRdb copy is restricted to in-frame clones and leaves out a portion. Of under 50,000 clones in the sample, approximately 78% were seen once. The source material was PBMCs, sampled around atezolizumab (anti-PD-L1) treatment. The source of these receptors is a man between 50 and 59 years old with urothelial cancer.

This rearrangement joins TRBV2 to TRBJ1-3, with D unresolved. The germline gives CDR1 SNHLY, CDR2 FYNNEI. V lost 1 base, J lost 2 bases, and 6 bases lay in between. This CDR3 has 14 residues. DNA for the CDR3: TGTGCCAGCAGTGAAGGGGCAGCTGGAAACACCATATATTTT. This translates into CASSEGAAGNTIYF.

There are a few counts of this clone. The CDR3, as DNA: TGTGCCAGCACCCCGAGTCGATACAATGAGCAGTTCTTC. Translation gives CASTPSRYNEQFF. V is TRBV6-6 and J is TRBJ2-1; D not resolved. CDR3 length: 13 residues. Germline V gene lookup returns CDR1 MNHNY and CDR2 SVGAGI (reference sequence). V was cut by 7 bases and J by 4 bases, with 11 bases left in between.

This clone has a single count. CDR3 amino acids: CASSLAKGSYEQYF. The CDR3 nucleotides are TGTGCCAGCAGCTTGGCCAAGGGGTCCTACGAGCAGTACTTC. The gene calls are TRBV5-4 and TRBJ2-7; D is possibly TRBD1 (5 bases). Germline V gives CDR1 SGHNT, CDR2 YYREEE (reference sequence). Trimming removed 0 bases from V and 1 base from J, with 8 bases in between. CDR3 length: 14 residues.

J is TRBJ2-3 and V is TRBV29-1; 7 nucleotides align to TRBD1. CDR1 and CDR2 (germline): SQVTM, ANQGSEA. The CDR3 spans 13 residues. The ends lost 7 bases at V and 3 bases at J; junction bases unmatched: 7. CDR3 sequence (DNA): TGCAGCGCTCAACAGGGGTTGACAGATACGCAGTATTTT. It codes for CSAQQGLTDTQYF.

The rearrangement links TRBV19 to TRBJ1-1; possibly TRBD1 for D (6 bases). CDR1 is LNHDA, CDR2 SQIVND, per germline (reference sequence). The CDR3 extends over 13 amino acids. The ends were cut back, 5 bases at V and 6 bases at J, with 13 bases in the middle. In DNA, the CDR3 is TGTGCCAGTAGTGTACAGGGTTTGTCTGAAGCTTTCTTT. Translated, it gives CASSVQGLSEAFF. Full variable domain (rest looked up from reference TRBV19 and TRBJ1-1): DGGITQSPKYLFRKEGQNVTLSCEQNLNHDAMYWYRQDPGQGLRLIYYSQIVNDFQKGDIAEGYSVSREKKESFPLTVTSAQKNPTAFYLCASSVQGLSEAFFGQGTRLTVV.

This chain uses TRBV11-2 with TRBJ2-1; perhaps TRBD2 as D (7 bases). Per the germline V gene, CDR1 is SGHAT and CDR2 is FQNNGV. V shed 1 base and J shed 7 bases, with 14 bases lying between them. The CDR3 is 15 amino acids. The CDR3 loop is CASSLGGGGRNEQFF. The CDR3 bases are TGTGCCAGCAGCTTAGGAGGGGGGGGCCGGAATGAGCAGTTCTTC.

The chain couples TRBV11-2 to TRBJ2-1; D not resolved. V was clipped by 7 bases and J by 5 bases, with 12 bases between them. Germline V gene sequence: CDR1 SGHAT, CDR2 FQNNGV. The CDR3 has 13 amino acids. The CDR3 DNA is TGTGCCAGCACCTCTACAGTGAACAATGAGCAGTTCTTC. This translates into CASTSTVNNEQFF.

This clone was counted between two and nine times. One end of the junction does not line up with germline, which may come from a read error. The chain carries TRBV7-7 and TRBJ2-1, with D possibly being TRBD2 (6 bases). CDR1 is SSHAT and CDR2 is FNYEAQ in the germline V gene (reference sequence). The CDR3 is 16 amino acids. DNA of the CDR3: TGTGCTAGCAGCCGGGACTTCCAGAGCTCCTACAATGAGCAGTTCTTC. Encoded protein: CASSRDFQSSYNEQFF.

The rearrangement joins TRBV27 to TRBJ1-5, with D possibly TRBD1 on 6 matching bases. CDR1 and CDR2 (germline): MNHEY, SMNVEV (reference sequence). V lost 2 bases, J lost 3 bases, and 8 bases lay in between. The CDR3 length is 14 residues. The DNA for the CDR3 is TGTGCCAGCAGTTTAAGGGGGTCCAATCAGCCCCAGCATTTT. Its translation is CASSLRGSNQPQHF.

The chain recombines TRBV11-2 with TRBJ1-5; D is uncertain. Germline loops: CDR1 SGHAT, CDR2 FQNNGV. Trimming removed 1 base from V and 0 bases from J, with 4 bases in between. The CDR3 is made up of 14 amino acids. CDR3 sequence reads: CASSLGSSNQPQHF. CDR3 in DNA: TGTGCCAGCAGCTTAGGGAGTAGCAATCAGCCCCAGCATTTT.

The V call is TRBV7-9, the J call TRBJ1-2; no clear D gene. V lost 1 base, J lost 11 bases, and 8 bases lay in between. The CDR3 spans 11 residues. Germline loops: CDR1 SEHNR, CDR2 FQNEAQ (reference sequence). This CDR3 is CASSLDDRYTF. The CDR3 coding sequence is TGTGCCAGCAGCTTAGATGATCGGTACACCTTC. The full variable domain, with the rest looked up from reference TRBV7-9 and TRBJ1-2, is DTGVSQNPRHKITKRGQNVTFRCDPISEHNRLYWYRQTLGQGPEFLTYFQNEAQLEKSRLLSDRFSAERPKGSFSTLEIQRTEQGDSAMYLCASSLDDRYTFGSGTRLTVV.

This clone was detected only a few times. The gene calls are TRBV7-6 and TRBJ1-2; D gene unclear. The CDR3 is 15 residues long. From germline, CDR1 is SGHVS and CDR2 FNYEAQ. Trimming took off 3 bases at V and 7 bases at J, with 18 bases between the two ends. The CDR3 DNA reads TGTGCCAGCAGCTTGGGCGCGTCCCTCAGTGGTGGCTACACCTTC. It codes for CASSLGASLSGGYTF.

The CDR3 bases are TGTGCCAGCATACCCCCTAGAAACACTGAAGCTTTCTTT. Its protein product is CASIPPRNTEAFF. The chain combines TRBV6-1 with TRBJ1-1; D is unclear. CDR1 is MNHNS and CDR2 is SASEGT in the germline V gene. Trimming left V 7 bases short and J 2 bases short, with 11 bases between. This CDR3 has 13 amino acids.

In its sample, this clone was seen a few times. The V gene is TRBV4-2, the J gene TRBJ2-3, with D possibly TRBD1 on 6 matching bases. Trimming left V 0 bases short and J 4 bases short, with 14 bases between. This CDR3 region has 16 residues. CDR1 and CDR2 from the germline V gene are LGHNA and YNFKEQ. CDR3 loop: CASSQEQGKGADTQYF. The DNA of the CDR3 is TGTGCCAGCAGCCAAGAGCAGGGGAAGGGAGCAGATACGCAGTATTTT.

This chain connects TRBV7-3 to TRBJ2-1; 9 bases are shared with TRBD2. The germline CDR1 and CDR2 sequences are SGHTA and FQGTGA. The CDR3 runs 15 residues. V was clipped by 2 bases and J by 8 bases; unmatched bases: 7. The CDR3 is CASSLWASGNYEQFF. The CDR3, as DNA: TGTGCCAGCAGCTTATGGGCTAGCGGGAACTATGAGCAGTTCTTC.

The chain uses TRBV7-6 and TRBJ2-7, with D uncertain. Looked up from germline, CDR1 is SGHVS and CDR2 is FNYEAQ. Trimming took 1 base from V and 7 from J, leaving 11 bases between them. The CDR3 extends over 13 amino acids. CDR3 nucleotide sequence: TGTGCCAGCAGCTTAGGTAGCCTCGCAGAGCAGTACTTC. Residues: CASSLGSLAEQYF. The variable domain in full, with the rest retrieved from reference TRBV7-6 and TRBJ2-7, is GAGVSQSPRYKVTKRGQDVALRCDPISGHVSLYWYRQALGQGPEFLTYFNYEAQQDKSGLPNDRFSAERPEGSISTLTIQRTEQRDSAMYRCASSLGSLAEQYFGPGTRLTVT.

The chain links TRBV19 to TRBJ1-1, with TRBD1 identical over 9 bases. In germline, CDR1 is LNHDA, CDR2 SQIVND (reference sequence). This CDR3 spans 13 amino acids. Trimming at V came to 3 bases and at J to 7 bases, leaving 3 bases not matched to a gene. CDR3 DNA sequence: TGTGCCAGTAGTATCGGGACAGGGTTTGAAGCTTTCTTT. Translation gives CASSIGTGFEAFF.

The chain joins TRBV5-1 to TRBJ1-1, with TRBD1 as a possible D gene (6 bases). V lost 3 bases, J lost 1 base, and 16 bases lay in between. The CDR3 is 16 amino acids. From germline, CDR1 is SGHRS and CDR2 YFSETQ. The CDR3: CASSSSGPRGNTEAFF. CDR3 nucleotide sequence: TGCGCCAGCAGCTCCTCGGGCCCCAGGGGGAACACTGAAGCTTTCTTT.

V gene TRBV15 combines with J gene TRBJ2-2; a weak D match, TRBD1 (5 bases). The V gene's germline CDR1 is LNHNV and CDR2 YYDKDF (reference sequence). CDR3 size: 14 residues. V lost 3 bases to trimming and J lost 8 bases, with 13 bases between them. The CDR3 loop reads CATSRRQQTGELFF. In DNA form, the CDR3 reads TGTGCCACCAGCAGGAGACAGCAGACAGGGGAGCTGTTTTTT. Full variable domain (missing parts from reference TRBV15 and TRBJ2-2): DAMVIQNPRYQVTQFGKPVTLSCSQTLNHNVMYWYQQKSSQAPKLLFHYYDKDFNNEADTPDNFQSRRPNTSFCFLDIRSPGLGDTAMYLCATSRRQQTGELFFGEGSRLTVL.

The CDR3 loop is CASSPTGLRTEAFF. As DNA, the CDR3 is TGTGCCAGCTCACCTACAGGGTTACGGACTGAAGCTTTCTTT. The chain joins TRBV18 to TRBJ1-1; a possible D gene is TRBD1 (6 bases). Germline CDR1 reads KGHSH; CDR2 reads LQKENI. V was pared by 3 bases and J by 5 bases, with 13 bases between. The CDR3 spans 14 residues.

The CDR3 region has the DNA TGTGCCAGCTCACCGGCGGGTGACACCATATATTTT. Encoded protein: CASSPAGDTIYF. The gene calls are TRBV18 and TRBJ1-3; D remains unclear. The length of the CDR3 is 12 residues. The ends were cut back, 3 bases at V and 8 bases at J, with 8 bases in the middle. Germline assignment: CDR1 KGHSH and CDR2 LQKENI.

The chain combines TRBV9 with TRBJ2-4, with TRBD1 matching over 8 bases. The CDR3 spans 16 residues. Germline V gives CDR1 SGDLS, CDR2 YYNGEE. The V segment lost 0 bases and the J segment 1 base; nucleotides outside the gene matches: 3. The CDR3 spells CASSVVQGVAKNIQYF. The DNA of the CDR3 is TGTGCCAGCAGCGTAGTACAGGGGGTCGCCAAAAACATTCAGTACTTC. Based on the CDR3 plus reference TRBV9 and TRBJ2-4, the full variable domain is DSGVTQTPKHLITATGQRVTLRCSPRSGDLSVYWYQQSLDQGLQFLIQYYNGEERAKGNILERFSAQQFPDLHSELNLSSLELGDSALYFCASSVVQGVAKNIQYFGAGTRLSVL.

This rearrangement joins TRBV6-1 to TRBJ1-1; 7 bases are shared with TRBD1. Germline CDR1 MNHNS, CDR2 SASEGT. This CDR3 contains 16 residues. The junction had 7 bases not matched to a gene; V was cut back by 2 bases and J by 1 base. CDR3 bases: TGTGCCAGCAGTGAATTGAGACAGGGTTCGAACACTGAAGCTTTCTTT. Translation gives CASSELRQGSNTEAFF.

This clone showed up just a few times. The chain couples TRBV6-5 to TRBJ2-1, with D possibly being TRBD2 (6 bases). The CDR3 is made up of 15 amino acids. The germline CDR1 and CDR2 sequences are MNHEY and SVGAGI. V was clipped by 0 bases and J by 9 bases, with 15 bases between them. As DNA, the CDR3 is TGTGCCAGCAGTTACTCGGGGGGTAAAAGCGGTGAGCAGTTCTTC. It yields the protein CASSYSGGKSGEQFF.